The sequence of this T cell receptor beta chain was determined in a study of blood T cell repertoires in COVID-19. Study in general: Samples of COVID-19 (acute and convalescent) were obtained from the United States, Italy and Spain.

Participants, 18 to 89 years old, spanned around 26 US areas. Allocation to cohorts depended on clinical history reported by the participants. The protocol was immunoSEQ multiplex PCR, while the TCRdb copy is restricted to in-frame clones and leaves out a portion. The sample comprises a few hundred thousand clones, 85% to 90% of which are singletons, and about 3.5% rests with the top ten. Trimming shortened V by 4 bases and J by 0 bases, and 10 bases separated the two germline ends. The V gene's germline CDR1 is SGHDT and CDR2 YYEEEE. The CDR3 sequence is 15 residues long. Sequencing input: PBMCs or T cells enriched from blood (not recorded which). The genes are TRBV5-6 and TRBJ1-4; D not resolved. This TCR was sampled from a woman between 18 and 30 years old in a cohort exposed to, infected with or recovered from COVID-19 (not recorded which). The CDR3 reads CASSIEGATNEKLFF. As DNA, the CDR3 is TGTGCCAGCAGCATCGAGGGAGCAACTAATGAAAAACTGTTTTTT.